This TCR beta chain comes out of a study of post-analysis software for immune sequencing data (dated by TCRdb to the mid-2010s). Turning to the overall study: Recorded disease courses included relapsing-remitting, secondary progressive and progressive-relapsing multiple sclerosis, with some patients lacking subtype annotation. The multiple sclerosis patient repertoires were compared with 10 or so previously published healthy control repertoires from donors aged roughly 6 to 27 years. A subset of samples was prepared in parallel using single-end sample barcoding, then pooled and co-amplified after Illumina adapter ligation. General study outcomes and caveats: The multiple sclerosis patient group was slightly younger than the control group. Multiple sclerosis patients had significantly lower normalized Chao1 diversity than controls, a result that suggests substantial peripheral T-cell clonal expansion. Strong co-clustering of samples prepared in the same batch was shown by direct clustering with F measure, prompting a batch-effect correction. Significantly higher frequencies in patients than in controls were found for five TRBV segments, including TRBV5-6, TRBV5-1 and TRBV20-1.

To demonstrate the VDJtools post-analysis software, the study profiled TCR beta repertoires from the peripheral blood of about a dozen young patients with multiple sclerosis. The patients with multiple sclerosis were children and adolescents between roughly 6 and 17 years of age. Only a few counts were recorded for this clonotype. Its cognate antigen has yet to be identified. No base qualities exist here, and no much larger clone lies one base off it. Receptors were amplified or captured by PCR. Sequenced on an Illumina HiSeq 2500. Unique molecular identifiers were incorporated into TCR beta cDNA libraries to reduce PCR and sequencing biases. Approximately 500,000 cDNA molecules were obtained per 1 to 10 million input T cells, so each molecule approximated one T cell. The patient libraries were prepared and sequenced with the same protocol used for the earlier healthy control dataset. Within a given batch, samples were prepared together, multiplexed and sequenced on the same HiSeq lane. Turning to the authors' computational methods: MIGEC was used to process the raw barcoded reads, and molecular identifier groups with only a single read were discarded before consensus assembly and CDR3 extraction. VDJtools was used for post-analysis of the clonotype tables, with diversity normalized by down-sampling every dataset to the smallest sample size. To correct batch-related cross-sample contamination, repertoire overlap clustering matched CDR3 amino acid sequences but not nucleotide sequences. TCRdb trimmed public reads at Q25 via fastp, called clones via MiXCR and kept in-frame beta chains. A single entry per CDR3 protein holds the most common genes and DNA from its merged rows. These V and J calls originate from TCRdb's pipeline instead of the authors' own analysis. This sample has about 540,000 distinct CDR3 sequences in its table, and 30% to 40% of those were observed once. The top ten clones comprise about 6% of the sample.

V and J are truncated by 0 bases and 5 bases respectively, leaving an intervening sequence of 20 bases. Taken from the germline V gene, the CDR1 and CDR2 loops are SGDLS and YYNGEE. The cysteine opens and the phenylalanine closes a CDR3 of 17 amino acids. Of the read, only the CDR3 DNA is kept; its 51 bases are in frame from base 1. What was sequenced was blood. The receptor comes from a girl younger than 18 with multiple sclerosis. The V and J segments used are TRBV9 and TRBJ1-1, with no reliable assignment of the D segment. The CDR3 region reads CASSVAGGNLKTTEAFF. Read as DNA, the sequence is TGTGCCAGCAGCGTAGCTGGTGGCAATTTAAAGACGACTGAAGCTTTCTTT.